Presented here are 8 T cell receptor beta chains from one specimen sequenced in a study of immune evolution from preneoplasia to lung adenocarcinoma. The repertoire was sequenced with immunoSEQ multiplex PCR; TCRdb's copy has only in-frame clones and lacks some. The table has approximately 5,000 clones, approximately 76% seen once. The sequencing input was FFPE minimally invasive lung adenocarcinoma tissue. The receptors come from a person aged 65 to 85 with lung adenocarcinoma.

The V call is TRBV6-1, the J call TRBJ2-3; a possible D gene is TRBD2 (5 bases). There are 12 residues in the CDR3. The V end was cut by 11 bases, the J end by 1 base, with 10 bases between. CDR1 and CDR2 (germline): MNHNS, SASEGT. In nucleotides, the CDR3 is TGTGCCGCCTGGACTGGCACAGATACGCAGTATTTT. It translates to CAAWTGTDTQYF.

The chain joins TRBV5-1 to TRBJ1-2, with TRBD1 identical over 9 bases. The CDR3 has 15 amino acids. CDR1 is SGHRS and CDR2 is YFSETQ in the germline V gene. Trimming took 0 bases from V and 2 from J; bases not matched to a gene: 2. CDR3 nucleotides: TGCGCCAGCAGCTTGGAGGGACAGGGCAACTATGGCTACACCTTC. Residues: CASSLEGQGNYGYTF.

This clone occurred a few times. The CDR3: CASSVGTGDSPLHF. CDR3 DNA: TGTGCCAGCAGCGTGGGGACAGGGGACTCACCCCTCCACTTT. This chain uses TRBV9 with TRBJ1-6, with 10 bases that match TRBD1. V shed 2 bases, J shed 10 bases, and the junction held 3 bases outside the gene matches. Per germline, CDR1 SGDLS and CDR2 YYNGEE. The CDR3 contains 14 residues.

By sample fraction, this clone is large. The V gene is TRBV28, the J gene TRBJ2-6; 11 bases are a match to TRBD2. CDR1 and CDR2 (germline): MDHEN, SYDVKM. This CDR3 has 17 residues. V shed 2 bases and J 0 bases; nucleotides not matched to a gene: 0. The CDR3 nucleotides read TGTGCCAGCAGTTTAGGGACTAGCGGCTCTGGGGCCAACGTCCTGACTTTC. Its translation is CASSLGTSGSGANVLTF.

V gene TRBV10-2 combines with J gene TRBJ2-5, with no clear D. The CDR3 length is 12 residues. The germline V gene has CDR1 WSHSY and CDR2 SAAADI. Trimming pared 4 bases from V and 7 bases from J, leaving 10 bases between. The CDR3 DNA follows: TGCGCCAGCAGTGCTGAATCTCGGACCCAGTACTTC. Protein sequence: CASSAESRTQYF.

The rearrangement uses TRBV5-6 and TRBJ1-4; TRBD1 matches at 7 bases. The CDR3 runs to 17 residues. V gave up 1 base and J gave up 6 bases; unmatched junction bases: 12. Germline CDR1 SGHDT, CDR2 YYEEEE. Here the CDR3 DNA reads TGTGCCAGCAGCTTGAGGATAGGAAGTGGGACAGATGAAAAACTGTTTTTT. It specifies CASSLRIGSGTDEKLFF.

The chain carries TRBV6-4 and TRBJ2-1, with D possibly matching TRBD1 (5 bases). Germline-derived CDR1 and CDR2 are MRHNA and SNTAGT. The CDR3 consists of 13 residues. Deletions cut 5 bases from V and 9 bases from J, with 14 bases between. The CDR3 nucleotides are TGTGCCAGCAGTTCCGAAGGGGTGGCTGAGCAGTTCTTC. Its protein product is CASSSEGVAEQFF.

This chain connects TRBV19 to TRBJ2-5; no firm D call. Per germline, CDR1 LNHDA and CDR2 SQIVND (reference sequence). This CDR3 is built from 14 residues. The V end lost 3 bases, the J end lost 0 bases, and 8 bases lay between the germline ends. CDR3 sequence: CASSIGQHQETQYF. DNA of the CDR3: TGTGCCAGTAGTATCGGTCAACACCAAGAGACCCAGTACTTC.